This T cell receptor (beta chain) was retrieved from a study of beta chain features in type 1 diabetes. Notes on the study in general: All four CD4+ subsets of Type 1 diabetes patients contained TCRB CDR3s that were moderately but significantly shorter. Patients showed naive, central memory and Treg TCRB repertoires that appeared more similar than those of healthy donors.

Germline CDR1 and CDR2: SEHNR and FQNEAQ (reference sequence). The CDR3 runs to 13 residues. Trimming cost V 3 bases and J 7 bases; bases outside gene matches: 5. All of the isolated RNA was reverse transcribed, so expressed TCRB transcripts were sequenced. Repertoires were generated with immunoSEQ multiplex PCR, while TCRdb's copy carries only in-frame clones and drops some. The sample yields approximately 250,000 clones, around 16% seen once. This clone was seen a few times. Its antigen is currently unknown. The receptor was isolated from a man aged 25 to 45 with type 1 diabetes. The sequencing sample was made of naive CD4+ T cells from blood. The chain carries TRBV7-9 and TRBJ1-2; 7 bases agree with TRBD1. The CDR3 reads CASSLRTGGGYTF. The CDR3 DNA reads TGTGCCAGCAGCTTGAGGACAGGAGGTGGCTACACCTTC.